The clone carrying this T cell receptor (beta chain) was counted a few times. Repertoires were generated with immunoSEQ multiplex PCR, while TCRdb's copy carries only in-frame clones and drops some. The sample includes around 58,000 clones, roughly 91% of them seen just once. Categorization into cohorts depended on clinical history that participants reported. The study counted Cohort 3 donors as recovered given two negative PCRs, clearance, or symptom resolution. The data were obtained in a study of blood T cell repertoires in COVID-19. V trimming: 6 bases; J trimming: 6 bases; junction bases outside the gene matches: 4. Germline-derived CDR1 and CDR2 are LNHNV and YYDKDF (reference sequence). The CDR3 runs to 13 residues.

The chain carries TRBV15 and TRBJ1-5; 8 bases agree with TRBD1. The TCR originated in a middle-aged woman who had recovered from COVID-19. Material for sequencing was PBMCs or T cells enriched from blood (not recorded which). The CDR3 spells CATRETGAQPQHF. CDR3 DNA sequence: TGTGCCACCAGAGAGACAGGGGCTCAGCCCCAGCATTTT. The complete variable domain, with remaining parts taken from reference TRBV15 and TRBJ1-5, reads DAMVIQNPRYQVTQFGKPVTLSCSQTLNHNVMYWYQQKSSQAPKLLFHYYDKDFNNEADTPDNFQSRRPNTSFCFLDIRSPGLGDTAMYLCATRETGAQPQHFGDGTRLSIL.